The next 26 T cell receptor beta chains were all read from a single sample in a study of blood T cell repertoires in COVID-19. Only in-frame clones appear in the TCRdb table, and some are missing; sequencing was by immunoSEQ multiplex PCR. The table has some 80,000 clones, about 82% seen once. The material sequenced was peripheral blood. Receptors were obtained from a man aged 80 or over with active or convalescent COVID-19.

The chain combines TRBV12-3 or TRBV12-4 with TRBJ2-7; a weak D match, TRBD1 (6 bases). Between the trimmed V and J ends, which lost 3 bases and 6 bases, there was a span of 12 bases. The CDR3 consists of 13 residues. Here the CDR3 DNA reads TGTGCCAGCAGTTTCCAGGGGTGGGGCGAGCAGTACGTC. Protein sequence: CASSFQGWGEQYV.

V is TRBV18 and J is TRBJ1-1, with D maybe TRBD1 (6 bases). Trimming took 1 base from V and 4 from J, leaving 16 bases between them. Per the germline V gene, CDR1 is KGHSH and CDR2 is LQKENI. The CDR3 is made up of 16 amino acids. CDR3 sequence (DNA): TGTGCCAGCTCACCACGGGGCGGCGCAGGGGCCACTGAAGCTTTCTTT. Encoded protein: CASSPRGGAGATEAFF.

This clone occurred a few times. CDR3 in amino acids: CAGRQGSTGELFF. As DNA, the CDR3 is TGTGCCGGCCGACAGGGTAGTACCGGGGAGCTGTTTTTT. The rearrangement joins TRBV2 to TRBJ2-2; TRBD1 matches 7 bases. The V segment lost 11 bases and the J segment 5 bases; nucleotides outside the gene matches: 8. Per the germline V gene, CDR1 is SNHLY and CDR2 is FYNNEI. The CDR3 loop spans 13 amino acids.

This chain links TRBV6-5 with TRBJ2-2, with a tentative D call TRBD2 (6 bases). Germline-derived CDR1 and CDR2 are MNHEY and SVGAGI. V shed 8 bases and J shed 5 bases, with 15 bases lying between them. The CDR3 length is 14 residues. The CDR3 region has the DNA TGTGCCAGCCTACCGGGGGTTCGGACCGGGGAGCTGTTTTTT. This encodes CASLPGVRTGELFF.

This chain connects TRBV5-8 to TRBJ2-2; TRBD1 matches 12 bases. Unmatched junction bases numbered 8, after V lost 6 bases and J lost 8 bases. This CDR3 region has 15 residues. The germline gives CDR1 SGHTS, CDR2 YDEGEE. CDR3 nucleotides: TGTGCCAGCAAAACGGGACAGGGGGCACGAGGGGAGCTGTTTTTT. Protein product: CASKTGQGARGELFF.

The chain is built from TRBV7-8 and TRBJ2-5, with TRBD2 matching 9 bases. The V and J ends lost 1 base and 4 bases, in that order; junction bases with no gene match: 19. This CDR3 spans 20 amino acids. Germline V gene data show CDR1 as SGHVS and CDR2 as FQNEAQ. Here the CDR3 reads CASSLGRPAGGSLSRETQYF. Written as DNA, the CDR3 is TGTGCCAGCAGCTTAGGGCGGCCGGCGGGAGGGTCCCTTTCCCGAGAGACCCAGTACTTC.

V and J are TRBV24-1 and TRBJ1-5, with D possibly TRBD1 on 6 matching bases. CDR3 length: 17 residues. CDR1 is KGHDR, CDR2 SFDVKD, per germline. V lost 0 bases and J lost 2, with 13 bases in between. The CDR3 here is CATSDLTGQGGNQPQHF. The CDR3 bases are TGTGCCACCAGTGATTTGACGGGACAAGGGGGCAATCAGCCCCAGCATTTT.

The chain couples TRBV5-1 to TRBJ1-4, with 10 bases aligning to TRBD1. Losses at the gene ends were 4 bases for V and 4 bases for J; bases not matched to a gene: 7. CDR1 is SGHRS, CDR2 YFSETQ, per germline. This CDR3 is 16 amino acids long. The CDR3 nucleotides are TGCGCCAGCAGCGGGGGGACAGGGGACCGTAATGAAAAACTGTTTTTT. It yields the protein CASSGGTGDRNEKLFF. The full variable domain, rest sourced from reference TRBV5-1 and TRBJ1-4, is KAGVTQTPRYLIKTRGQQVTLSCSPISGHRSVSWYQQTPGQGLQFLFEYFSETQRNKGNFPGRFSGRQFSNSRSEMNVSTLELGDSALYLCASSGGTGDRNEKLFFGSGTQLSVL.

The rearrangement links TRBV10-1 to TRBJ2-1, with 9 nucleotides matching TRBD2. V was clipped by 8 bases and J by 7 bases; unmatched bases: 6. Germline V gene lookup returns CDR1 WNHNN and CDR2 SYGVQD (reference sequence). CDR3 length equals 13 residues. The CDR3 sequence: CASSLAGTNEQFF. The CDR3 coding sequence is TGCGCCAGCTCCCTAGCGGGAACTAATGAGCAGTTCTTC.

The rearrangement joins TRBV2 to TRBJ1-6, with D perhaps TRBD1 (5 bases). V lost 1 base and J 9 bases, leaving 13 bases between the germline ends. Germline V gives CDR1 SNHLY, CDR2 FYNNEI. The CDR3 has 15 residues. CDR3 in amino acids: CASSEEQVYRSPLHF. The DNA of the CDR3 is TGTGCCAGCAGTGAAGAACAGGTCTATCGTTCACCCCTCCACTTT.

This clone turned up a few times. The CDR3 nucleotides are TGTGCCAGCAGCTTAGCCCAGGGGGTGAACACTGAAGCTTTCTTT. Protein sequence: CASSLAQGVNTEAFF. The rearrangement joins TRBV7-8 to TRBJ1-1; 7 bases are shared with TRBD1. Germline trimming cut 0 bases from V and 0 bases from J; bases unmatched to any gene: 1. This CDR3 is built from 15 residues. In germline, CDR1 is SGHVS, CDR2 FQNEAQ.

This rearrangement joins TRBV19 to TRBJ1-2, with D unclear. Germline V gives CDR1 LNHDA, CDR2 SQIVND (reference sequence). This CDR3 region has 14 residues. V shed 0 bases and J shed 4 bases, with 9 bases lying between them. The CDR3 nucleotides are TGTGCCAGTAGTATAGAGGGCAGGTCCTATGGCTACACCTTC. Protein sequence: CASSIEGRSYGYTF. The whole variable domain, filled in from reference TRBV19 and TRBJ1-2, reads DGGITQSPKYLFRKEGQNVTLSCEQNLNHDAMYWYRQDPGQGLRLIYYSQIVNDFQKGDIAEGYSVSREKKESFPLTVTSAQKNPTAFYLCASSIEGRSYGYTFGSGTRLTVV.

This clone was picked up a small number of times. The rearrangement joins TRBV18 to TRBJ1-4; TRBD1 matches at 9 bases. CDR3 size: 15 residues. V dropped 3 bases and J dropped 12; count of bases not matched to a gene: 11. CDR1 KGHSH and CDR2 LQKENI come from the germline V gene. The chain's CDR3 is CASSPNRDRESELFF. The DNA of the CDR3 is TGTGCCAGCTCACCTAACCGGGACAGGGAATCTGAACTGTTTTTT. Together with reference TRBV18 and TRBJ1-4, the CDR3 gives the full variable domain: NAGVMQNPRHLVRRRGQEARLRCSPMKGHSHVYWYRQLPEEGLKFMVYLQKENIIDESGMPKERFSAEFPKEGPSILRIQQVVRGDSAAYFCASSPNRDRESELFFGSGTQLSVL.

A remark on this clone: A junction boundary mismatches the germline segment, possibly from a read error. V usage is TRBV2 and J usage is TRBJ1-6; TRBD1 might be the D (5 bases). Germline values: CDR1 SNHLY, CDR2 FYNNEI. The CDR3 extends over 15 amino acids. The CDR3 DNA reads TGTGCCAGCGGTGACCGGGGGATCAACGGATCACCCCTCCACTTT. Its protein product is CASGDRGINGSPLHF.

This chain connects TRBV28 to TRBJ1-3; TRBD1 agrees at 10 bases. The trim removed 4 bases at V and 4 bases at J, leaving 10 bases unmatched. The CDR3 sequence is 17 residues long. CDR1 and CDR2 (germline): MDHEN, SYDVKM. This CDR3 reads CASSSPRQGARGNTIYF. Here the CDR3 DNA reads TGTGCCAGCAGTTCCCCACGACAGGGGGCCAGAGGAAACACCATATATTTT.

The chain carries TRBV2 and TRBJ1-1, with D possibly being TRBD1 (5 bases). This CDR3 comprises 13 residues. The germline V and J ends were trimmed by 9 bases and 8 bases, with 19 bases remaining between them. Germline V gene data show CDR1 as SNHLY and CDR2 as FYNNEI. CDR3 bases: TGTGCCAGTGACCAAGGGGCTCCGATAGAAGCTTTCTTT. It encodes CASDQGAPIEAFF.

This sequence joins TRBV3-1 (or the pseudogene TRBV3-2) and TRBJ1-4; maybe TRBD1 (5 bases). V gave up 8 bases and J gave up 7 bases, with 14 bases separating them. The CDR3 runs 13 residues. Per the germline V gene, CDR1 is LGHDT and CDR2 is YNNKEL (reference sequence). CDR3 bases: TGTGCCAGCTCTCAGGGCCAAAGTGAAAAACTGTTTTTT. Translated, it gives CASSQGQSEKLFF.

V and J are TRBV7-2 and TRBJ1-5; 7 nucleotides line up with TRBD1. V gave up 3 bases and J gave up 7 bases; unmatched junction bases: 3. Germline CDR1 SGHTA, CDR2 FQGNSA. The CDR3 covers 13 residues. The CDR3: CASSLTGTQPQHF. Written as DNA, the CDR3 is TGTGCCAGCAGCTTGACAGGGACCCAGCCCCAGCATTTT.

This sequence joins TRBV19 and TRBJ1-1, with D perhaps TRBD1 (6 bases). The CDR3 spans 14 residues. Trimming removed 3 bases at V and 3 bases at J, with 11 bases between. CDR1 is LNHDA and CDR2 is SQIVND in the germline V gene (reference sequence). CDR3 in amino acids: CASSMAGVDTEAFF. The CDR3 bases are TGTGCCAGTAGTATGGCAGGGGTGGACACTGAAGCTTTCTTT. Together with reference TRBV19 and TRBJ1-1, the CDR3 gives the full variable domain: DGGITQSPKYLFRKEGQNVTLSCEQNLNHDAMYWYRQDPGQGLRLIYYSQIVNDFQKGDIAEGYSVSREKKESFPLTVTSAQKNPTAFYLCASSMAGVDTEAFFGQGTRLTVV.

The rearrangement joins TRBV2 to TRBJ1-4; TRBD1 is a possible D gene (6 bases). Trimming removed 2 bases from V and 8 bases from J, with 15 bases in between. The CDR3 has 15 residues. Germline CDR1 is SNHLY and CDR2 is FYNNEI. The CDR3 sequence is CASSENPGGGEKLFF. CDR3 coding DNA: TGTGCCAGCAGTGAAAACCCGGGAGGGGGAGAAAAACTGTTTTTT.

In its sample, this clone was seen a few times. The chain has TRBV4-1 and TRBJ1-4; tentative D call: TRBD1 (5 bases). The V end lost 3 bases, the J end lost 0 bases, and 17 bases lay between the germline ends. The CDR3 covers 18 residues. Germline CDR1 and CDR2: MGHRA and YSYEKL. The CDR3 here is CASSQYIVGGATNEKLFF. In DNA, the CDR3 is TGCGCCAGCAGCCAGTATATCGTCGGAGGGGCAACTAATGAAAAACTGTTTTTT.

The CDR3 bases are TGTGCCAGCAGTGTGGGACTAGTGGGGACAGATACGCAGTATTTT. Its protein is CASSVGLVGTDTQYF. The chain carries TRBV2 and TRBJ2-3; TRBD2 aligns across 8 bases. J gave up 3 bases and V 4 bases, and 6 bases lay outside the gene matches. Germline V gives CDR1 SNHLY, CDR2 FYNNEI. The CDR3 contains 15 residues.

Ten or more counts support this clone. V gene TRBV6-2 or TRBV6-3 combines with J gene TRBJ1-4; D is possibly TRBD1 (6 bases). The CDR3 consists of 16 residues. Germline loops: CDR1 MNHEY, CDR2 SVGEGT. V lost 5 bases and J lost 3, with 16 bases in between. CDR3 nucleotide sequence: TGTGCCAGCAGTCCGACAGGAAACCGGGCTAATGAAAAACTGTTTTTT. Translated: CASSPTGNRANEKLFF.

The chain links TRBV6-6 to TRBJ1-1, with 9 bases lining up with TRBD1. V shed 6 bases and J 7 bases; nucleotides not matched to a gene: 9. The CDR3 covers 14 residues. CDR1 and CDR2 from the germline V gene are MNHNY and SVGAGI (reference sequence). The CDR3 sequence: CASRAGTGRNEAFF. CDR3 DNA sequence: TGTGCCAGCAGGGCCGGGACAGGGAGGAATGAAGCTTTCTTT.

The chain is built from TRBV12-2 and TRBJ2-3; TRBD1, the table's D call, was not compared with the DNA. TRBV12-2 is a documented pseudogene. The CDR3 consists of 18 residues. DNA of the CDR3: TGTGCAAGTCGCCCACACCGGACAGGACCCGAGAGTACAGATACGCAGTATTTT. Translation: CASRPHRTGPESTDTQYF.

This sequence joins TRBV9 and TRBJ1-2; D might be TRBD1 (6 bases). The V end lost 5 bases, the J end lost 7 bases, and 18 bases lay between the germline ends. The germline gives CDR1 SGDLS, CDR2 YYNGEE. This CDR3 region has 14 residues. As DNA, the CDR3 is TGTGCCAGCAGTAAAAATACAGGGACGGGTGGCTACACCTTC. It encodes CASSKNTGTGGYTF.